These 25 T cell receptor beta chains came from one sample sequenced in a study of blood T cell repertoires in COVID-19. Generated by immunoSEQ multiplex PCR, the TCRdb table keeps only in-frame clones and is missing some. Altogether fewer than 250,000 clones are present, about 89% being singletons, with the ten largest covering about 4.8%. Sequenced: peripheral blood. These receptor sequences come from a woman between 35 and 50 years old with acute or convalescent COVID-19.

The chain carries TRBV14 and TRBJ1-1, with D possibly being TRBD1 (5 bases). Trimming took 5 bases from V and 3 from J, leaving 22 bases between them. The CDR3 spans 17 residues. Germline V gives CDR1 SGHDN, CDR2 FVKESK. CDR3 residues: CASSSFFTTGWDTEAFF. As DNA, the CDR3 is TGTGCCAGCAGCTCGTTCTTTACTACAGGCTGGGACACTGAAGCTTTCTTT.

This clone was picked up one time. This chain joins TRBV7-9 and TRBJ2-2; 7 bases are a match to TRBD1. The CDR3 runs 15 residues. Germline loops: CDR1 SEHNR, CDR2 FQNEAQ (reference sequence). The V segment lost 2 bases and the J segment 3 bases; nucleotides outside the gene matches: 3. The CDR3 nucleotides read TGTGCCAGCAGCTTACGACAGGGTGACACCGGGGAGCTGTTTTTT. Translation gives CASSLRQGDTGELFF.

The gene calls are TRBV25-1 and TRBJ2-3; D perhaps matches TRBD1 (5 bases). Germline V gives CDR1 MGHDK, CDR2 SYGVNS. V gave up 9 bases and J gave up 2 bases, with 18 bases separating them. This CDR3 is built from 15 residues. DNA of the CDR3: TGTGCCAGGGTACACGGCAGGGCCTTCACAGATACGCAGTATTTT. Translated: CARVHGRAFTDTQYF.

This clone has only one observation. This chain uses TRBV2 with TRBJ1-5; 7 bases fit TRBD1. The CDR3 has 15 amino acids. After removal of 0 bases from V and 3 bases from J, the junction contained 2 bases not matched to a gene. Germline loops: CDR1 SNHLY, CDR2 FYNNEI. CDR3 protein: CASSEAGTVNQPQHF. DNA of the CDR3: TGTGCCAGCAGTGAAGCGGGGACAGTCAATCAGCCCCAGCATTTT. Using reference TRBV2 and TRBJ1-5 for the parts outside the CDR3, the full variable domain is EPEVTQTPSHQVTQMGQEVILRCVPISNHLYFYWYRQILGQKVEFLVSFYNNEISEKSEIFDDQFSVERPDGSNFTLKIRSTKLEDSAMYFCASSEAGTVNQPQHFGDGTRLSIL.

The chain couples TRBV6-5 to TRBJ1-1, with D possibly being TRBD1 (5 bases). Trimming pared 5 bases from V and 3 bases from J, leaving 13 bases between. The germline CDR1 and CDR2 sequences are MNHEY and SVGAGI. This CDR3 is 14 amino acids long. CDR3 sequence reads: CASSKTKGYTEAFF. In DNA form, the CDR3 reads TGTGCCAGCAGTAAGACAAAGGGGTACACTGAAGCTTTCTTT.

J is TRBJ1-4 and V is TRBV6-5, with D hard to call. Germline V gene lookup returns CDR1 MNHEY and CDR2 SVGAGI. CDR3 length: 13 amino acids. Trimming took off 8 bases at V and 1 base at J, with 8 bases between the two ends. The CDR3 region is CASWSLTNEKLFF. The CDR3 DNA follows: TGTGCCAGCTGGAGCCTAACTAATGAAAAACTGTTTTTT.

The chain recombines TRBV10-3 with TRBJ1-6; 8 positions agree with TRBD1. This CDR3 region has 13 residues. The germline gives CDR1 ENHRY, CDR2 SYGVKD. V lost 11 bases, J lost 7 bases, and 7 bases stayed unmatched. In nucleotides, the CDR3 is TGTGCCTCTTCGGGACAGGAGAATTCACCCCTCCACTTT. It is translated as CASSGQENSPLHF.

Concerning this clone: At one end, the junction sequence differs from germline, possibly due to a read error. The chain couples TRBV5-1 to TRBJ2-1; tentatively, D is TRBD1 (6 bases). CDR3 length: 17 amino acids. The germline V gene has CDR1 SGHRS and CDR2 YFSETQ. The CDR3 is CASSSGKDSNVYSEQFF. The CDR3 bases are TGCGCCAGCAGCTCAGGTAAGGACAGCAACGTCTACAGTGAGCAGTTCTTC. The full variable domain, its missing parts supplied by reference TRBV5-1 and TRBJ2-1, is KAGVTQTPRYLIKTRGQQVTLSCSPISGHRSVSWYQQTPGQGLQFLFEYFSETQRNKGNFPGRFSGRQFSNSRSEMNVSTLELGDSALYLCASSSGKDSNVYSEQFFGPGTRLTVL.

The gene calls are TRBV5-1 and TRBJ2-3; D may be TRBD2 (6 bases). The CDR3 spans 14 residues. V lost 0 bases and J lost 4, with 9 bases in between. CDR1 is SGHRS, CDR2 YFSETQ, per germline. CDR3: CASSLDAGSDTQYF. The CDR3 coding sequence is TGCGCCAGCAGCTTGGATGCGGGGTCAGATACGCAGTATTTT. The full variable domain, in which reference TRBV5-1 and TRBJ2-3 provide the parts outside the CDR3, is KAGVTQTPRYLIKTRGQQVTLSCSPISGHRSVSWYQQTPGQGLQFLFEYFSETQRNKGNFPGRFSGRQFSNSRSEMNVSTLELGDSALYLCASSLDAGSDTQYFGPGTRLTVL.

This sequence joins TRBV10-1 and TRBJ2-3, with 7 bases identical to TRBD2. V dropped 0 bases and J dropped 6; count of bases not matched to a gene: 18. The CDR3 sequence is 19 residues long. Germline lookup yields CDR1 WNHNN and CDR2 SYGVQD (reference sequence). The CDR3 region has the DNA TGCGCCAGCAGTGAGTCGGGGGGGAATCTATACAACTCTCGGGATACGCAGTATTTT. Amino acids: CASSESGGNLYNSRDTQYF.

The rearrangement uses TRBV10-3 and TRBJ1-3; D is ambiguous. V was shortened by 10 bases and J by 3 bases, with 7 bases between the two germline ends. The V gene's germline CDR1 is ENHRY and CDR2 SYGVKD. This CDR3 is built from 11 residues. The chain's CDR3 is CATRYGNTIYF. The CDR3 nucleotides are TGTGCCACTCGGTATGGAAACACCATATATTTT.

This chain joins TRBV19 and TRBJ2-1, with 14 positions matching TRBD2. The V and J ends lost 5 bases and 13 bases, in that order; junction bases with no gene match: 7. The CDR3 totals 14 residues. Germline V lookup: CDR1 LNHDA, CDR2 SQIVND (reference sequence). In DNA form, the CDR3 reads TGTGCCAGTAGTTCGGGACTAGCGGGGGTCCTACAGTTCTTC. Its translation: CASSSGLAGVLQFF.

Regarding this clone: This CDR3 is also generated by other DNA sequences in the sample. V is TRBV6-6 and J is TRBJ1-1; possibly TRBD1 for D (6 bases). Trimming stripped 5 bases from V and 1 base from J, with 20 bases between. Germline values: CDR1 MNHNY, CDR2 SVGAGI (reference sequence). The CDR3 covers 17 residues. CDR3 sequence reads: CASSRYRDTLRNTEAFF. CDR3 sequence (DNA): TGTGCCAGCAGTCGTTACCGGGACACATTAAGGAACACTGAAGCTTTCTTT.

V and J are TRBV9 and TRBJ1-2, with a tentative D call TRBD1 (6 bases). Deletions cut 0 bases from V and 5 bases from J, with 17 bases between. CDR1 and CDR2 from the germline V gene are SGDLS and YYNGEE. The CDR3 spans 16 residues. The CDR3 DNA reads as TGTGCCAGCAGCGTAGAGGCGGGGGCGGATTTTTATGGCTACACCTTC. Residues: CASSVEAGADFYGYTF.

The chain couples TRBV6-5 to TRBJ2-6; D ambiguous. In germline, CDR1 is MNHEY, CDR2 SVGAGI. The CDR3 consists of 14 residues. Deletions cut 2 bases from V and 0 bases from J, with 2 bases between. CDR3 sequence: CASSYLSGANVLTF. The CDR3 region has the DNA TGTGCCAGCAGTTACCTCTCTGGGGCCAACGTCCTGACTTTC.

The J gene is TRBJ1-2, the V gene TRBV30, with D possibly matching TRBD1 (6 bases). The length of the CDR3 is 12 residues. Germline V gives CDR1 GTSNPN, CDR2 SVGIG (reference sequence). CDR3 region: CAWGAGIDGYTF. CDR3 bases: TGTGCATGGGGGGCAGGGATCGATGGCTACACCTTC.

V and J are TRBV15 and TRBJ2-6; D not certain. The CDR3 spans 17 residues. Trimming removed 3 bases at V and 4 bases at J, with 16 bases between. CDR1 and CDR2 (germline): LNHNV, YYDKDF (reference sequence). The CDR3 spells CATSSPIRTTGANVLTF. In DNA form, the CDR3 reads TGTGCCACCAGCAGCCCTATCCGAACGACAGGGGCCAACGTCCTGACTTTC.

This chain joins TRBV29-1 and TRBJ2-1, with TRBD2 matching 12 bases. The J segment lost 9 bases and the V segment lost 1 base, leaving 4 bases of the junction unmatched. Germline assignment: CDR1 SQVTM and CDR2 ANQGSEA. This CDR3 is 14 amino acids long. CDR3 nucleotides: TGCAGCGTTGAAGCTAGCGGGGGGGCAGGTGAGCAGTTCTTC. Translating it yields CSVEASGGAGEQFF.

The chain is built from TRBV4-1 and TRBJ2-1, with 13 nucleotides matching TRBD2. Trimming at V came to 3 bases and at J to 4 bases, leaving 3 bases not matched to a gene. CDR1 is MGHRA and CDR2 is YSYEKL in the germline V gene. The length of the CDR3 is 16 residues. The chain's CDR3 is CASSHRTSGGYNEQFF. CDR3 in DNA: TGCGCCAGCAGCCATCGGACTAGCGGGGGATACAATGAGCAGTTCTTC.

There are a few counts of this clone. The chain employs TRBV3-1 (or the pseudogene TRBV3-2) and TRBJ2-2; 8 bases map to TRBD2. Germline assignment: CDR1 LGHDT and CDR2 YNNKEL (reference sequence). The CDR3 runs 14 residues. V lost 6 bases, J lost 1 base, and 1 base stayed unmatched. The CDR3 region is CASRSGGNTGELFF. CDR3 sequence (DNA): TGTGCCAGCAGAAGCGGGGGGAACACCGGGGAGCTGTTTTTT.

The chain couples TRBV9 to TRBJ2-5; D uncertain. Trimming cost V 0 bases and J 5 bases, with 11 bases left between them. The V gene's germline CDR1 is SGDLS and CDR2 YYNGEE. This CDR3 has 14 amino acids. The CDR3 nucleotides read TGTGCCAGCAGCGTAGATCTCATTCGGGAGACCCAGTACTTC. Amino acid sequence: CASSVDLIRETQYF.

V usage is TRBV30 and J usage is TRBJ2-6; D might be TRBD2 (5 bases). Trimming removed 4 bases at V and 1 base at J, with 17 bases between. Per the germline V gene, CDR1 is GTSNPN and CDR2 is SVGIG (reference sequence). There are 17 residues in the CDR3. For the CDR3, the DNA is TGTGCCTGGAATCTAAGGCAATCGGGATCTGGGGCCAACGTCCTGACTTTC. As protein: CAWNLRQSGSGANVLTF.

The V and J genes are TRBV11-2 and TRBJ2-1; 9 nucleotides agree with TRBD1. Germline loops: CDR1 SGHAT, CDR2 FQNNGV. CDR3 length: 14 amino acids. V shed 10 bases, J shed 9 bases, and the junction held 13 bases outside the gene matches. For the CDR3, the DNA is TGTGCCACAGAGGACAGGGGTGTTTCGGGTGAGCAGTTCTTC. This sequence encodes CATEDRGVSGEQFF.

This rearrangement joins TRBV7-3 to TRBJ1-2, with a weak D call TRBD1 (6 bases). The CDR3 is 17 residues long. Trimming left V 5 bases short and J 8 bases short, with 27 bases between. The V gene's germline CDR1 is SGHTA and CDR2 FQGTGA. The CDR3 DNA sequence: TGTGCCAGCAGCCCGCGTGTGGGGACAAGACCTACCTACGGCTACACCTTC. Protein: CASSPRVGTRPTYGYTF.

The chain joins TRBV10-3 to TRBJ2-3; no clear D gene. The germline V gene has CDR1 ENHRY and CDR2 SYGVKD. Trimming shortened V by 3 bases and J by 5 bases, and 6 bases separated the two germline ends. The CDR3 has 12 residues. For the CDR3, the DNA is TGTGCCATCAGTGACGGTCAAGATACGCAGTATTTT. It codes for CAISDGQDTQYF.